This is a list of T cell receptor beta chains from one sample in a study of OX40 agonist ivuxolimab in advanced cancers. Method: immunoSEQ multiplex PCR; TCRdb's copy keeps in-frame clones and lacks some. This sample has 25,000 to 35,000 clones, with 86% found just once. Sequenced material: CD4+ or CD8+ T cells sorted from blood, taken in a trial of the OX40 agonist ivuxolimab. The receptors shown here come from an adult with an advanced solid tumor such as melanoma, head and neck, liver or kidney cancer. Both conserved end residues are part of each CDR3. Each record gives: D gene, clone size, V gene, J gene, CDR3 DNA, CDR3 protein. A D gene is named only where the DNA matches it firmly. Expanded clones get a size class; other rows say once, few or many, or leave the size out.

D: .
size: few
V: TRBV2
J: TRBJ2-7
DNA: TGTGCCAGCAGTGCGGCAGGGCGTTCCTACGAGCAGTACTTC
CDR3: CASSAAGRSYEQYF

D: TRBD1
size: few
V: TRBV27
J: TRBJ1-5
DNA: TGTGCCAGCAGTCACACAGGGGGTCGTAAGCAGCCCCAGCATTTT
CDR3: CASSHTGGRKQPQHF

D: TRBD1
size: .
V: TRBV5-4
J: TRBJ1-1
DNA: TGTGCCAGCAGCTTTGGGACAGGGGCAAACACTGAAGCTTTCTTT
CDR3: CASSFGTGANTEAFF

D: TRBD1
size: .
V: TRBV28
J: TRBJ2-7
DNA: TGTGCCAGCAGTTTATACAGGGGCCGACCGTTCTACGAGCAGTACTTC
CDR3: CASSLYRGRPFYEQYF

D: .
size: .
V: TRBV18
J: TRBJ2-7
DNA: TGTGCCAGCTCCCCCGGTAGGGGACCGGCCTACGAGCAGTACTTC
CDR3: CASSPGRGPAYEQYF

D: TRBD1
size: .
V: TRBV28
J: TRBJ2-7
DNA: TGTGCCAGCTACGGCACCGGGACAGAACCCTACGAGCAGTACTTC
CDR3: CASYGTGTEPYEQYF

D: .
size: .
V: TRBV4-1
J: TRBJ2-3
DNA: TGCGCAGAAGGAGGGGGCTGCGGGGATACGCAGTATTTT
CDR3: CAEGGGCGDTQYF

D: .
size: .
V: TRBV27
J: TRBJ2-1
DNA: TGTGCCAGCAGTTATCCGGGTCTATCCTACAATGAGCAGTTCTTC
CDR3: CASSYPGLSYNEQFF

D: TRBD1
size: .
V: TRBV7-9
J: TRBJ2-1
DNA: TGTGCCAGCAGCTTAGGACAGGGTCAATGGGATGAGCAGTTCTTC
CDR3: CASSLGQGQWDEQFF

D: .
size: .
V: TRBV5-8
J: TRBJ2-2
DNA: TGTGCCAGCAGCCTGGGCGAACAGGAGGTCGGGGAGCTGTTTTTT
CDR3: CASSLGEQEVGELFF

D: .
size: .
V: TRBV6-6
J: TRBJ2-5
DNA: TGTGCCAGCAGTTACCCCGCGGCCGAGACCCAGTACTTC
CDR3: CASSYPAAETQYF

D: .
size: .
V: TRBV4-1
J: TRBJ1-6
DNA: TGCGCCAGCAGCCTAGACTGGAGCTCCTATAATTCACCCCTCCACTTT
CDR3: CASSLDWSSYNSPLHF

D: TRBD2
size: .
V: TRBV6-1
J: TRBJ2-2
DNA: TGTGCCAGCAGTGAGGATCGGCTAGCGGGGCTTACCGGGGAGCTGTTTTTT
CDR3: CASSEDRLAGLTGELFF

D: .
size: .
V: TRBV6-5
J: TRBJ1-2
DNA: TGTGCCAGCAGTTACGGGGGGAACTATGGCTACACCTTC
CDR3: CASSYGGNYGYTF

D: .
size: .
V: TRBV30
J: TRBJ2-1
DNA: TGTGCCTGGAGTTTCGGAGGGGCCAATGAGCAGTTCTTC
CDR3: CAWSFGGANEQFF

D: .
size: once
V: TRBV18
J: TRBJ2-7
DNA: TGTGCCAGCTTCCGGGGGAGCTCCTACGAGCAGTACTTC
CDR3: CASFRGSSYEQYF

D: TRBD2
size: .
V: TRBV7-9
J: TRBJ2-5
DNA: TGTGCCAGCAGCTCCGAAAGTAGCGGGAGTAGGGAGACCCAGTACTTC
CDR3: CASSSESSGSRETQYF

D: .
size: .
V: TRBV30
J: TRBJ2-7
DNA: TGTGCCTGGAGTCTAGCCTACGAGCAGTACTTC
CDR3: CAWSLAYEQYF

D: .
size: .
V: TRBV14
J: TRBJ2-7
DNA: TGTGCCAGCAGCCAAGGGCAGGCCCCGACCTACGAGCAGTACTTC
CDR3: CASSQGQAPTYEQYF

D: .
size: .
V: TRBV25-1
J: TRBJ1-2
DNA: TGTGCCAGCAGTGAATGGGAAGACTATGGCTACACCTTC
CDR3: CASSEWEDYGYTF

D: TRBD1
size: few
V: TRBV15
J: TRBJ1-6
DNA: TGTGCCACCAGCAGAGATTCTAATTCCGGGACAGGGGTTTTACCCCTCCACTTT
CDR3: CATSRDSNSGTGVLPLHF

D: .
size: .
V: TRBV6-6
J: TRBJ2-1
DNA: TGTGCCAGCAGTTACTCACCGGGTAGGGATGAGCAGTTCTTC
CDR3: CASSYSPGRDEQFF

D: .
size: .
V: TRBV5-5
J: TRBJ1-1
DNA: TGTGCCAGCAGCTATTGGGCGAACACTGAAGCTTTCTTT
CDR3: CASSYWANTEAFF

D: TRBD1
size: .
V: TRBV10-2
J: TRBJ2-1
DNA: TGCGCCAGCATTGGACAGGGGTATTGGAATGAGCAGTTCTTC
CDR3: CASIGQGYWNEQFF

D: .
size: .
V: TRBV9
J: TRBJ2-1
DNA: TGTGCCAGCAGCGTAGGGGGTAGTTTCAATGAGCAGTTCTTC
CDR3: CASSVGGSFNEQFF

D: .
size: .
V: TRBV29-1
J: TRBJ1-2
DNA: TGCAGCGTTTTAGGGGTCCAGCCCGGCTACACCTTC
CDR3: CSVLGVQPGYTF

D: TRBD1
size: .
V: TRBV5-5
J: TRBJ1-1
DNA: TGTGCCAGCAGCCTTCGACAGGGGTCTGAAGCTTTCTTT
CDR3: CASSLRQGSEAFF

D: .
size: .
V: TRBV9
J: TRBJ2-5
DNA: TGTGCCAGCAGCGTAGACGGGGCGGAACAAGAGACCCAGTACTTC
CDR3: CASSVDGAEQETQYF

D: .
size: few
V: TRBV28
J: TRBJ2-7
DNA: TGTGCCAGCAGTTTATTCGAGGGCGGCGAGCAGTACTTC
CDR3: CASSLFEGGEQYF

D: TRBD1
size: .
V: TRBV9
J: TRBJ2-7
DNA: TGTGCCAGCAGCCCCGGACAGGGAAGATACGAGCAGTACTTC
CDR3: CASSPGQGRYEQYF

D: TRBD1
size: .
V: TRBV11-3
J: TRBJ2-7
DNA: TGTGCCAGCAGCCCAGGGACAGGGCAGGACGAGCAGTACTTC
CDR3: CASSPGTGQDEQYF

D: .
size: .
V: TRBV4-1
J: TRBJ1-5
DNA: TGCGCCAGCAGCCAAGACGTGTCGGATCAGCCCCAGCATTTT
CDR3: CASSQDVSDQPQHF

D: TRBD1
size: .
V: TRBV5-8
J: TRBJ2-1
DNA: TGTGCCAGCAGCTATACTGACAGGGGGCTCGGCAATGAGCAGTTCTTC
CDR3: CASSYTDRGLGNEQFF

D: TRBD1
size: .
V: TRBV28
J: TRBJ2-7
DNA: TGTGCCAGCAGTGTGGGGACAGCCTACGAGCAGTACTTC
CDR3: CASSVGTAYEQYF

D: TRBD1
size: once
V: TRBV7-4
J: TRBJ1-3
DNA: TGTGCCAGCAGCCCAGGGGGTGGAAACACCATATATTTT
CDR3: CASSPGGGNTIYF

D: .
size: few
V: TRBV11-3
J: TRBJ2-7
DNA: TGTGCCAGCAGCAAGACTAGCTCCTACGAGCAGTACTTC
CDR3: CASSKTSSYEQYF

D: .
size: .
V: TRBV5-1
J: TRBJ1-2
DNA: TGCGCCAGCAGCTTGGCCTGGGACAACTATGGCTACACCTTC
CDR3: CASSLAWDNYGYTF

D: .
size: .
V: TRBV28
J: TRBJ1-5
DNA: TGTGCCAGCAGTCCTCTCGACAGGCTTAGCAATCAGCCCCAGCATTTT
CDR3: CASSPLDRLSNQPQHF

D: TRBD1
size: .
V: TRBV4-2
J: TRBJ2-6
DNA: TGTGCCAGCAGCCACGGGACAGGGATAAGTCGCTCTGGGGCCAACGTCCTGACTTTC
CDR3: CASSHGTGISRSGANVLTF

D: .
size: .
V: TRBV7-6
J: TRBJ2-7
DNA: TGTGCCAGCAGCTTATTTACAGACGATACGCCTGAGTACGAGCAGTACTTC
CDR3: CASSLFTDDTPEYEQYF

D: .
size: once
V: TRBV7-9
J: TRBJ2-3
DNA: TGTGCCAGCATTCTGGGGGGAGATACGCAGTATTTT
CDR3: CASILGGDTQYF

D: .
size: .
V: TRBV5-6
J: TRBJ1-2
DNA: TGCGCCAGCAGCTTCCTCCCACAGGGCCTTTATGGCTACACCTTC
CDR3: CASSFLPQGLYGYTF

D: TRBD2
size: .
V: TRBV7-8
J: TRBJ2-7
DNA: TGTGCCAGCAGCGAACTAGCGGGAGGCCCCTACGAGCAGTACTTC
CDR3: CASSELAGGPYEQYF